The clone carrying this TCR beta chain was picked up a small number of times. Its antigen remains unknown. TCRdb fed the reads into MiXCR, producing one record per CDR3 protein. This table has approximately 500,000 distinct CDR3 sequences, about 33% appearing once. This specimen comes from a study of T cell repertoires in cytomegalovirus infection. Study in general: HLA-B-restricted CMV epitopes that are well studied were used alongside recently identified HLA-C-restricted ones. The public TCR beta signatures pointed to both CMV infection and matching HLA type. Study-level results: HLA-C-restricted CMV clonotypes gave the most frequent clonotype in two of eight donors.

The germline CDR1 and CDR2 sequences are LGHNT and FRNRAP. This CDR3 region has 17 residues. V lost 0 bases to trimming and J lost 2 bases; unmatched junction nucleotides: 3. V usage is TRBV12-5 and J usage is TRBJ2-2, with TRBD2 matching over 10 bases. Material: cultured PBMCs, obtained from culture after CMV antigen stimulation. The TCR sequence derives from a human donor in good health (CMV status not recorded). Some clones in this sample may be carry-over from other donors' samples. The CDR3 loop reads CASGLVRLAGNTGELFF. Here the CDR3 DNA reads TGTGCTAGTGGTTTGGTACGACTAGCGGGCAACACCGGGGAGCTGTTTTTT.